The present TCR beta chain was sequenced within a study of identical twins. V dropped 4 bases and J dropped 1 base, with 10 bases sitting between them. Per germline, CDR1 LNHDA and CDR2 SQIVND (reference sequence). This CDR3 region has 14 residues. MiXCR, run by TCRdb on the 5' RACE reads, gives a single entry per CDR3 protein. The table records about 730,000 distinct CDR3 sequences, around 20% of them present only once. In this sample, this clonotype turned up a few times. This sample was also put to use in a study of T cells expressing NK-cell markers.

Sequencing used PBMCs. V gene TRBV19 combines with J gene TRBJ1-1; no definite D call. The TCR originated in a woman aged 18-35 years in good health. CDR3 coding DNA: TGTGCCAGTAGTAGATCGATGGGGAACACTGAAGCTTTCTTT. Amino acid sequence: CASSRSMGNTEAFF. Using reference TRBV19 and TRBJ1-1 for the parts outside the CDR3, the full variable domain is DGGITQSPKYLFRKEGQNVTLSCEQNLNHDAMYWYRQDPGQGLRLIYYSQIVNDFQKGDIAEGYSVSREKKESFPLTVTSAQKNPTAFYLCASSRSMGNTEAFFGQGTRLTVV.